This passage covers 21 T cell receptor beta chains from one sample sequenced in a study of blood T cell repertoires in COVID-19. Measured with immunoSEQ multiplex PCR; TCRdb has only the in-frame clones, and not every one. The sample carries approximately 100,000 clones, 80% to 85% recorded once. The specimen sequenced was peripheral blood. Source of these receptors: a man between 60 and 70 years old with acute or convalescent COVID-19.

V and J are TRBV4-1 and TRBJ2-7; 7 bases align to TRBD2. After removal of 1 base from V and 5 bases from J, the junction contained 8 bases not matched to a gene. The CDR3 is made up of 15 amino acids. Germline V gives CDR1 MGHRA, CDR2 YSYEKL. The CDR3 DNA reads as TGCGCCAGCAGCCAAGGGGGCGGGGGAGGCGACGAGCAGTACTTC. Residues: CASSQGGGGGDEQYF.

The chain uses TRBV5-5 and TRBJ2-1; TRBD2 matches at 11 bases. Unmatched junction bases numbered 9, after V lost 4 bases and J lost 0 bases. This CDR3 comprises 18 residues. CDR1 is SGHKS, CDR2 YYEKEE, per germline (reference sequence). The CDR3 nucleotides read TGTGCCAGCAGCGTGGGTCTAGCGGGGGGTAGCTCCTACAATGAGCAGTTCTTC. It specifies CASSVGLAGGSSYNEQFF.

The chain couples TRBV23-1 to TRBJ1-1, with TRBD1 as a possible D gene (6 bases). TRBV23-1 is designated an ORF whose function remains uncertain. The V end lost 5 bases, the J end lost 0 bases, and 10 bases lay between the germline ends. The length of the CDR3 is 14 residues. The CDR3 loop is CASSTGQMNTEAFF. The CDR3 DNA reads TGCGCCAGCAGTACCGGACAGATGAACACTGAAGCTTTCTTT.

This chain connects TRBV7-3 to TRBJ2-2; TRBD1 matches at 8 bases. The ends lost 5 bases at V and 3 bases at J; junction bases unmatched: 8. The CDR3 spans 16 residues. Germline values: CDR1 SGHTA, CDR2 FQGTGA. The CDR3 nucleotides read TGTGCCAGCAGCCCTCCAGGGGGCCGGGACACCGGGGAGCTGTTTTTT. It is translated as CASSPPGGRDTGELFF.

The rearrangement joins TRBV25-1 to TRBJ1-2; D unclear. Trimming removed 3 bases from V and 3 bases from J, with 11 bases in between. CDR1 is MGHDK, CDR2 SYGVNS, per germline. The CDR3 totals 14 residues. The CDR3 nucleotides are TGTGCCAGCAGTGAGGAGAAGCATGACTATGGCTACACCTTC. Translation: CASSEEKHDYGYTF.

The CDR3 sequence is CASKARSCDSPLHF. In DNA form, the CDR3 reads TGTGCCAGCAAGGCCAGGTCTTGTGATTCACCCCTCCACTTT. The chain recombines TRBV21-1 with TRBJ1-6; the table's D call, TRBD1, has no DNA check behind it. TRBV21-1 is given as a pseudogene. The CDR3 contains 14 residues.

The gene calls are TRBV5-4 and TRBJ2-1; 9 bases line up with TRBD2. Germline trimming cut 0 bases from V and 4 bases from J; bases unmatched to any gene: 5. Looked up from germline, CDR1 is SGHNT and CDR2 is YYREEE (reference sequence). This CDR3 has 16 residues. The DNA of the CDR3 is TGTGCCAGCAGCTTGGGAGCGGGGGGAAAATACAATGAGCAGTTCTTC. It yields the protein CASSLGAGGKYNEQFF. The full variable domain, rest sourced from reference TRBV5-4 and TRBJ2-1, is ETGVTQSPTHLIKTRGQQVTLRCSSQSGHNTVSWYQQALGQGPQFIFQYYREEENGRGNFPPRFSGLQFPNYSSELNVNALELDDSALYLCASSLGAGGKYNEQFFGPGTRLTVL.

The chain combines TRBV5-1 with TRBJ2-5, with 7 bases that match TRBD1. The CDR3 spans 15 residues. The J segment lost 5 bases and the V segment lost 1 base, leaving 8 bases of the junction unmatched. CDR1 and CDR2 (germline): SGHRS, YFSETQ. The CDR3 region is CASSLFSRGLETQYF. CDR3 in DNA: TGCGCCAGCAGCTTGTTTTCTAGGGGGCTGGAGACCCAGTACTTC.

This clone was detected once. V usage is TRBV5-8 and J usage is TRBJ1-6, with D unresolved. The CDR3 length is 15 residues. The germline V gene has CDR1 SGHTS and CDR2 YDEGEE. Trimming removed 2 bases at V and 1 base at J, with 7 bases between. CDR3 DNA: TGTGCCAGCAGCTTTGAGGTGTCCTATAATTCACCCCTCCACTTT. Its translation is CASSFEVSYNSPLHF. The variable domain in full, with the rest retrieved from reference TRBV5-8 and TRBJ1-6, is EAGVTQSPTHLIKTRGQQATLRCSPISGHTSVYWYQQALGLGLQFLLWYDEGEERNRGNFPPRFSGRQFPNYSSELNVNALELEDSALYLCASSFEVSYNSPLHFGNGTRLTVT.

This clone was observed a few times. The chain is built from TRBV6-1 and TRBJ1-1; possibly TRBD1 for D (5 bases). The CDR3 runs to 13 residues. Trimming pared 1 base from V and 7 bases from J, leaving 10 bases between. Germline V CDR1 and CDR2: MNHNS, SASEGT. Written as DNA, the CDR3 is TGTGCCAGCAGTGAAGGGGGGAGGAGTGAAGCTTTCTTT. Translating gives CASSEGGRSEAFF.

The rearrangement links TRBV10-3 to TRBJ2-1; TRBD2 agrees at 8 bases. Germline V CDR1 and CDR2: ENHRY, SYGVKD. The CDR3 is made up of 12 amino acids. Losses at the gene ends were 10 bases for V and 8 bases for J; bases not matched to a gene: 7. The CDR3 bases are TGTGCCACCCGGGGGGGCGCGGATGAGCAGTTCTTC. The encoded protein is CATRGGADEQFF.

CDR3 residues: CASSPLTGAEAFF. CDR3 bases: TGTGCCAGCAGTCCCCTAACAGGGGCTGAAGCTTTCTTT. V is TRBV28 and J is TRBJ1-1; 7 bases are shared with TRBD1. The J segment lost 6 bases and the V segment lost 5 bases, leaving 6 bases of the junction unmatched. The germline CDR1 and CDR2 sequences are MDHEN and SYDVKM. CDR3 length equals 13 residues.

The rearrangement uses TRBV5-1 and TRBJ1-5; TRBD1 is a possible D gene (5 bases). V was trimmed by 0 bases and J by 5 bases, leaving 9 bases between them. CDR3 length: 14 residues. CDR1 and CDR2 from the germline V gene are SGHRS and YFSETQ. Written as DNA, the CDR3 is TGCGCCAGCAGCTTGGGTACAGGTGATCAGCCCCAGCATTTT. It encodes CASSLGTGDQPQHF.

This rearrangement joins TRBV25-1 to TRBJ2-2; maybe TRBD2 (7 bases). In germline, CDR1 is MGHDK, CDR2 SYGVNS. This CDR3 is 15 amino acids long. The ends were cut back, 4 bases at V and 3 bases at J, with 12 bases in the middle. The CDR3 DNA follows: TGTGCCAGCAGTGTACGGGGGGCGGACACCGGGGAGCTGTTTTTT. As protein: CASSVRGADTGELFF.

The gene calls are TRBV24-1 and TRBJ2-1; D possibly corresponds to TRBD2 (5 bases). V lost 1 base and J 8 bases, leaving 8 bases between the germline ends. The CDR3 extends over 13 amino acids. The germline CDR1 and CDR2 sequences are KGHDR and SFDVKD. CDR3 sequence reads: CATSDFGVDEQFF. The DNA of the CDR3 is TGTGCCACCAGTGATTTCGGGGTCGATGAGCAGTTCTTC.

This chain uses TRBV6-6 with TRBJ2-2; TRBD2 matches at 9 bases. This CDR3 comprises 18 residues. V gave up 5 bases and J gave up 3 bases; unmatched junction bases: 13. Germline CDR1 and CDR2: MNHNY and SVGAGI (reference sequence). The CDR3 DNA is TGTGCCAGCAGTCGTGTAGCGGGGGCCACCTGGGACACCGGGGAGCTGTTTTTT. It codes for CASSRVAGATWDTGELFF.

This chain uses TRBV11-2 with TRBJ1-1; D not certain. The CDR3 loop spans 14 amino acids. Germline CDR1 SGHAT, CDR2 FQNNGV. V was trimmed by 0 bases and J by 4 bases, leaving 9 bases between them. The CDR3 coding sequence is TGTGCCAGCAGCTTAGAGCGCCCCCGCACTGAAGCTTTCTTT. Amino acids: CASSLERPRTEAFF.

The chain links TRBV28 to TRBJ2-6; unclear D gene. Germline V gene lookup returns CDR1 MDHEN and CDR2 SYDVKM. The CDR3 is 15 residues long. Trimming left V 2 bases short and J 0 bases short, with 5 bases between. As DNA, the CDR3 is TGTGCCAGCAGTTTAAGGAGCTCTGGGGCCAACGTCCTGACTTTC. Translating gives CASSLRSSGANVLTF.

This rearrangement joins TRBV6-2 or TRBV6-3 to TRBJ1-1; the D gene is possibly TRBD1 (5 bases). The CDR3 totals 15 residues. V gave up 2 bases and J gave up 7 bases, with 17 bases separating them. Germline-derived CDR1 and CDR2 are MNHEY and SVGEGT. The CDR3 DNA reads TGTGCCAGCAGTTACCATGGGGGGACCGGAAGTGAAGCTTTCTTT. Translated, it gives CASSYHGGTGSEAFF.

In this sample, this clone turned up a few times. V gene TRBV7-8 combines with J gene TRBJ2-6; perhaps TRBD1 as D (7 bases). CDR3 length: 17 residues. Germline-derived CDR1 and CDR2 are SGHVS and FQNEAQ. The V end was cut by 5 bases, the J end by 4 bases, with 18 bases between. CDR3 DNA sequence: TGTGCCAGCAGCCCACCACTGCGGGACAGAGGGGCCAACGTCCTGACTTTC. Protein product: CASSPPLRDRGANVLTF.

The rearrangement uses TRBV6-6 and TRBJ2-1; D is perhaps TRBD1 (5 bases). Trimming left V 5 bases short and J 8 bases short, with 19 bases between. In germline, CDR1 is MNHNY, CDR2 SVGAGI (reference sequence). CDR3 length: 15 amino acids. CDR3 DNA: TGTGCCAGCAGTAGAAAGGGGTTTGACAAGGATGAGCAGTTCTTC. Its protein is CASSRKGFDKDEQFF.